These 10 T cell receptor beta chains originate from one sample sequenced in a study of shared T cell receptors in the human thymus. Measured with immunoSEQ multiplex PCR; TCRdb has only the in-frame clones, and not every one. Among under 850,000 clones listed, 88% were seen once. The data also belong to a second study, concerning human thymus T cells.

The sequenced material came from thymocytes. The receptors were gathered from a boy in the first two years of life with a congenital heart defect.

The V gene is TRBV30, the J gene TRBJ1-2; D perhaps matches TRBD1 (5 bases). The germline CDR1 and CDR2 sequences are GTSNPN and SVGIG (reference sequence). Trimming removed 1 base from V and 6 bases from J, with 12 bases in between. This CDR3 contains 13 residues. The CDR3 DNA reads TGTGCCTGGAGTGCTCAGGGAGGCAATGGCTACACCTTC. Translation: CAWSAQGGNGYTF.

The chain has TRBV27 and TRBJ1-1; D is possibly TRBD1 (6 bases). Trimming removed 5 bases from V and 7 bases from J, with 23 bases in between. The germline CDR1 and CDR2 sequences are MNHEY and SMNVEV (reference sequence). This CDR3 has 16 residues. CDR3 sequence: CASSPNPGGRLLEAFF. CDR3 DNA sequence: TGTGCCAGCAGTCCCAATCCGGGGGGCCGGCTTCTTGAAGCTTTCTTT.

The V gene is TRBV4-3, the J gene TRBJ2-1, with 8 bases matching TRBD2. The CDR3 has 14 amino acids. The V and J ends lost 4 bases and 7 bases, in that order; junction bases with no gene match: 6. CDR1 is LGHNA and CDR2 is YSLEER in the germline V gene. The CDR3 sequence: CASSRRIAGNEQFF. CDR3 sequence (DNA): TGCGCCAGCAGCCGTCGTATAGCGGGGAATGAGCAGTTCTTC.

V usage is TRBV5-8 and J usage is TRBJ2-5; TRBD1 is a possible D gene (5 bases). V lost 0 bases and J 5 bases, leaving 11 bases between the germline ends. The CDR3 totals 14 residues. Germline lookup yields CDR1 SGHTS and CDR2 YDEGEE. The CDR3 sequence is CASSLGVRDETQYF. CDR3 nucleotide sequence: TGTGCCAGCAGCTTGGGAGTCAGGGATGAGACCCAGTACTTC.

V and J are TRBV18 and TRBJ1-2; 12 nucleotides match TRBD1. Germline CDR1 reads KGHSH; CDR2 reads LQKENI. The CDR3 extends over 17 amino acids. With 3 bases clipped from V and 3 bases from J, the junction kept 8 bases outside the gene matches. CDR3 bases: TGTGCCAGCTCACCCGTCCCGGGACAGGGGGCTTACTATGGCTACACCTTC. It encodes CASSPVPGQGAYYGYTF.

The chain combines TRBV25-1 with TRBJ2-7, with TRBD2 identical over 9 bases. The length of the CDR3 is 18 residues. Germline V gene lookup returns CDR1 MGHDK and CDR2 SYGVNS. V gave up 2 bases and J gave up 2 bases; unmatched junction bases: 13. CDR3 region: CASSEKGSGSVGPYEQYF. CDR3 DNA sequence: TGTGCCAGCAGTGAAAAAGGTAGCGGGAGCGTGGGGCCCTACGAGCAGTACTTC.

As DNA, the CDR3 is TGCGCCAGCAGCTTGCCTTCGGGGGAGGCGGGCACCTACGAGCAGTACTTC. This encodes CASSLPSGEAGTYEQYF. The chain uses TRBV5-1 and TRBJ2-7; possible D gene TRBD2, 6 bases. The germline V and J ends were trimmed by 1 base and 2 bases, with 19 bases remaining between them. This CDR3 region has 17 residues. Germline assignment: CDR1 SGHRS and CDR2 YFSETQ.

Here the CDR3 reads CASSDVDRDRQPQHF. The DNA of the CDR3 is TGTGCCAGCAGTGACGTCGACAGGGATCGTCAGCCCCAGCATTTT. This chain links TRBV6-1 with TRBJ1-5, with 7 bases lining up with TRBD1. V lost 3 bases and J lost 6; bases outside the gene matches: 8. CDR3 length: 15 amino acids. CDR1 MNHNS and CDR2 SASEGT come from the germline V gene.

CDR3: CASSLPEGLGGLEFF. The CDR3 DNA reads TGTGCCAGCAGCCTTCCCGAGGGACTTGGAGGTTTAGAGTTCTTC. V gene TRBV2 combines with J gene TRBJ2-1, with D tentatively TRBD2 (6 bases). Germline loops: CDR1 SNHLY, CDR2 FYNNEI. The CDR3 loop spans 15 amino acids. V was pared by 6 bases and J by 14 bases, with 26 bases between.

The CDR3 bases are TGTGCCAGCACCAACAGGACAGGGGGATACACCGGGGAGCTGTTTTTT. This sequence encodes CASTNRTGGYTGELFF. J is TRBJ2-2 and V is TRBV7-3; 10 bases are a match to TRBD1. The CDR3 is 16 amino acids. V lost 7 bases and J lost 3; bases outside the gene matches: 8. CDR1 SGHTA and CDR2 FQGTGA come from the germline V gene.